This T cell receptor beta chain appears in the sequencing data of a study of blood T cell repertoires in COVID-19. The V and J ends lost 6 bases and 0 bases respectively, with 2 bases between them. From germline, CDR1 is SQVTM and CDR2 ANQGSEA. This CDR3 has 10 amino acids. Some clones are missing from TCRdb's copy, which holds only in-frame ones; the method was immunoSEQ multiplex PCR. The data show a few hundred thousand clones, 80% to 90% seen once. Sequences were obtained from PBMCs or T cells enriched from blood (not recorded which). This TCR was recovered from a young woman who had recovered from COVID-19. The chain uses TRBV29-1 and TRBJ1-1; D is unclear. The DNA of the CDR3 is TGCAGCGTCATGAACACTGAAGCTTTCTTT. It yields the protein CSVMNTEAFF.